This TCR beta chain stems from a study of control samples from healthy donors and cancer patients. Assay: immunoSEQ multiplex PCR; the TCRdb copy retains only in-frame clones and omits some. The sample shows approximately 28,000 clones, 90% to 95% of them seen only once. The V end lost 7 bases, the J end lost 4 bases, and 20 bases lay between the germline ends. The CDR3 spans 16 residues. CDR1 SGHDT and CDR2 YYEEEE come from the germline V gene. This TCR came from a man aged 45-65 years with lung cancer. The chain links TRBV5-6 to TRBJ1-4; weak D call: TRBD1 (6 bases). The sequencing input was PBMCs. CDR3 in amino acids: CASGSDSRYGNEKLFF. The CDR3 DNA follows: TGTGCCAGCGGATCGGACAGTCGCTACGGTAATGAAAAACTGTTTTTT.